This T cell receptor beta chain came from a study of T cell responses to AZD1222 COVID-19 vaccine. General observations from the study: Just six people given AZD1222 tested seropositive at baseline. Spike-specific TCR breadth and depth both grew after two AZD1222 doses. Donors in the cohort were predominantly white British and more often female, and clonal diversity was possibly underestimated. Spike was spanned by vaccine-associated CD4 TCRs, which were dominant at 160-218 and 743-854.

Here immunoSEQ multiplex PCR was the method, and the copy in TCRdb shows in-frame clones only, minus some. The sample lists more than 95,000 clones; 85% to 90% were seen once. About this clone: The antigen remains undetermined.

The ends were cut back, 2 bases at V and 1 base at J, with 10 bases in the middle. Germline V gives CDR1 SQVTM, CDR2 ANQGSEA. The CDR3 is made up of 14 amino acids. The receptor's source is an adult in good health. This sample comprised peripheral blood, obtained on day 0 of AZD1222 vaccination. The rearrangement links TRBV29-1 to TRBJ2-3; D is undetermined. In nucleotides, the CDR3 is TGCAGCGTTGAAACCCAACAGCGCACAGATACGCAGTATTTT. Translated, it gives CSVETQQRTDTQYF.